Listed below are T cell receptor beta chains from one sample, sequenced in a study of CD4+ T cells in melanoma. TCRdb keeps only in-frame clones here, not all; method: immunoSEQ multiplex PCR. The sample includes some 14,000 clones, about 74% of them seen just once. Sample: cells from a culture (not recorded whether cultured in vitro). The receptors were gathered from a human donor with melanoma. The CDR3 runs from the conserved cysteine through the conserved F or W. A D gene is named only where the DNA matches it firmly. Some rows have no size entry. The others give once, few or many, or a class for an expanded clone.

j_gene	d_gene	v_gene	abundance	CDR3aa	CDR3nt
TRBJ1-1	NA	TRBV27	NA	CASRTTGWGTEAFF	TGTGCCAGCAGGACCACAGGGTGGGGCACTGAAGCTTTCTTT
TRBJ2-1	NA	TRBV11-2	NA	CASSFGASRFVDNEQFF	TGTGCCAGCAGCTTCGGGGCTAGTAGGTTCGTAGACAATGAGCAGTTCTTC
TRBJ1-2	NA	TRBV29-1	few	CSVPEGGLGGYTF	TGCAGCGTTCCCGAGGGGGGCCTAGGCGGCTACACCTTC
TRBJ2-7	TRBD1	TRBV7-2	NA	CASSDPPGQGGYEQYF	TGTGCCAGCAGCGACCCACCGGGACAGGGCGGGTACGAGCAGTACTTC
TRBJ1-5	NA	TRBV6-1	NA	CASSGAGGDGNQPQHF	TGTGCCAGCAGTGGGGCGGGGGGCGACGGCAATCAGCCCCAGCATTTT
TRBJ2-3	NA	TRBV5-1	NA	CASSLDQGDTQYF	TGCGCCAGCAGCTTGGACCAGGGGGATACGCAGTATTTT
TRBJ2-6	NA	TRBV29-1	few	CSVGELEGTNVLTF	TGCAGCGTTGGGGAACTTGAGGGGACCAACGTCCTGACTTTC
TRBJ1-6	NA	TRBV5-1	NA	CASKVGDNSPLHF	TGCGCCAGCAAAGTTGGGGACAATTCACCCCTCCACTTT
TRBJ2-7	NA	TRBV4-1	NA	CASSRADGDYEQYF	TGCGCCAGCAGCCGGGCGGACGGAGACTACGAGCAGTACTTC
TRBJ1-2	TRBD1	TRBV2	medium-sized	CASSEWRGRLNYGYTF	TGTGCCAGCAGTGAATGGAGGGGGCGCCTTAACTATGGCTACACCTTC
TRBJ2-1	TRBD2	TRBV30	NA	CAWSASSGGALSYNEQFF	TGTGCCTGGAGTGCCAGTAGCGGGGGGGCCCTTTCCTACAATGAGCAGTTCTTC
TRBJ2-3	TRBD1	TRBV29-1	once	CSVVAGGRADTQYF	TGCAGCGTTGTGGCAGGGGGAAGGGCAGATACGCAGTATTTT
TRBJ1-2	TRBD1	TRBV5-6	NA	CASSLVQGSGYTF	TGTGCCAGCAGCTTGGTACAGGGGAGTGGCTACACCTTC
TRBJ1-4	NA	TRBV18	NA	CASSPGLGATNEKLFF	TGTGCCAGCTCACCGGGATTGGGCGCAACTAATGAAAAACTGTTTTTT
TRBJ2-3	TRBD2	TRBV2	NA	CASSGVTGGGIDTQYF	TGTGCCAGCAGTGGGGTGACGGGGGGTGGTATCGATACGCAGTATTTT
TRBJ2-1	TRBD1	TRBV2	NA	CASVPYRDRGNNEQFF	TGTGCCAGCGTCCCTTACCGGGACAGGGGAAACAATGAGCAGTTCTTC
TRBJ1-2	NA	TRBV16	NA	CASSQGSSYGYTF	TGTGCCAGCAGCCAAGGATCTTCCTATGGCTACACCTTC
TRBJ1-1	NA	TRBV6-5	NA	CASSEVRGTEAFF	TGTGCCAGCAGTGAAGTCCGGGGCACTGAAGCTTTCTTT
TRBJ1-4	TRBD1	TRBV6-1	NA	CASVVQGMGEKLFF	TGTGCCAGCGTGGTACAGGGGATGGGTGAAAAACTGTTTTTT
TRBJ1-6	NA	TRBV2	NA	CASRAGSYNSPLHF	TGTGCCAGCAGGGCAGGCTCCTATAATTCACCCCTCCACTTT
TRBJ2-7	NA	TRBV6-5	NA	CASSYGGGGFYEQYF	TGTGCCAGCAGTTACGGCGGAGGGGGATTCTACGAGCAGTACTTC
TRBJ2-7	TRBD2	TRBV9	NA	CASSVASRGGEQYF	TGTGCCAGCAGCGTAGCTTCCCGGGGGGGTGAGCAGTACTTC
TRBJ1-1	NA	TRBV2	NA	CASSPTGRVRNTEAFF	TGTGCCAGCAGTCCCACGGGGCGGGTCAGGAACACTGAAGCTTTCTTT
TRBJ1-2	NA	TRBV9	NA	CASSALDGYTF	TGTGCCAGCAGCGCCCTTGATGGCTACACCTTC
TRBJ2-5	NA	TRBV5-1	NA	CASRVSPGEETQYF	TGCGCCAGCAGGGTGAGCCCGGGGGAAGAGACCCAGTACTTC
TRBJ2-7	NA	TRBV2	NA	CASTYPISYEQYF	TGTGCCAGCACATATCCCATTTCCTACGAGCAGTACTTC
TRBJ1-2	TRBD1	TRBV19	NA	CASSTRQGMRDYGYTF	TGTGCCAGTAGTACCCGACAGGGTATGAGGGACTATGGCTACACCTTC